A selection of T cell receptor beta chains follows, all from one sample in a study of blood T cell repertoires in COVID-19. Profiled with immunoSEQ multiplex PCR; TCRdb holds only in-frame clones, not every one. The data show under 60,000 clones, 82% seen once. The sequenced sample consisted of peripheral blood. Receptor source: a man in his forties or fifties with acute or convalescent COVID-19. CDR3s include the opening cysteine and the closing phenylalanine or tryptophan. A D gene is named only where the DNA matches it firmly. Not every row has a clone size; where given, it reads once, few, many or a size class.

J,D,size,V,DNA,CDR3
TRBJ1-2,TRBD1,.,TRBV7-9,TGTGCCAGCAGCATCCGGGACAGACTTAACTATGGCTACACCTTC,CASSIRDRLNYGYTF
TRBJ1-2,.,few,TRBV18,TGTGCCAGCTCATACGGACTGAACCCTAACTATGGCTACACCTTC,CASSYGLNPNYGYTF
TRBJ1-1,TRBD1,.,TRBV5-1,TGCGCCAGCAGCCAAGATTACCGGGACAGTCAAGCTTTCTTT,CASSQDYRDSQAFF
TRBJ2-3,.,once,TRBV21-1,TGTGCCACCAGAACGACTTCAAGGTCTTACACAGATACGCAGTATTTT,CATRTTSRSYTDTQYF
TRBJ2-7,.,.,TRBV5-4,TGTGCCAGCAGCTTAGGTGCGGCCCGAACCTACGAGCAGTACTTC,CASSLGAARTYEQYF
TRBJ1-1,.,.,TRBV18,TGTGCCAGCTCACCACTGGCCCCCGGAGGGAACACTGAAGCTTTCTTT,CASSPLAPGGNTEAFF
TRBJ2-5,TRBD2,.,TRBV7-2,TGTGCCAGCAGTCGCTTCGGCGGGGGGCACCAAGAGACCCAGTACTTC,CASSRFGGGHQETQYF
TRBJ1-2,.,.,TRBV7-8,TGTGCCAGCAGCTTAGGGACAATCGCAGGCTACACCTTC,CASSLGTIAGYTF
TRBJ2-7,TRBD1,once,TRBV2,TGTGCCAGCAGGGACAGGATCGAGCAGTACTTC,CASRDRIEQYF
TRBJ1-1,.,.,TRBV6-5,TGTGCCAGCAGTTACTCCAGGGCGGCTGTATCTGAAGCTTTCTTT,CASSYSRAAVSEAFF
TRBJ2-7,TRBD1,.,TRBV3-1/TRBV3-2,TGTGCCAGCAGCCCGGGACAGGATTCAACCTCCTACGAGCAGTACTTC,CASSPGQDSTSYEQYF
TRBJ2-3,.,.,TRBV5-1,TGCGCCAGCAGCTTGGAGGGGGATACGCAGTATTTT,CASSLEGDTQYF
TRBJ1-6,TRBD1,.,TRBV10-3,TGTGCCATCAGTGCTGTCGACAGGGCCAATTCACCCCTCCACTTT,CAISAVDRANSPLHF
TRBJ2-7,.,once,TRBV27,TGTGCCAGCAGTTTTGGGGCAGCCTCCTACGAGCAGTACTTC,CASSFGAASYEQYF
TRBJ2-2,.,.,TRBV19,TGTGCCAGTAGTATACAGGGGTGGACCGGGGAGCTGTTTTTT,CASSIQGWTGELFF
TRBJ2-2,TRBD1,few,TRBV5-1,TGCGCCAGCAGCTCATCCCTTGGGACAGGGTCTGTCGGGGAGCTGTTTTTT,CASSSSLGTGSVGELFF
TRBJ1-2,.,.,TRBV3-1/TRBV3-2,TGTGCCAGCAGCCAAGCTCAGACCGACAACCGCTACACCTTC,CASSQAQTDNRYTF
TRBJ2-1,.,.,TRBV7-3,TGTGCCAGCAGTTCAGGACTAAGCTCCTACAATGAGCAGTTCTTC,CASSSGLSSYNEQFF
TRBJ2-3,.,.,TRBV12-3/TRBV12-4,TGTGCCAGCAGTTTGGTAGCAGATACGCAGTATTTT,CASSLVADTQYF
TRBJ2-5,.,.,TRBV7-2,TGTGCCAGCAGCCCTAATGCCGTCGGTCGGGGATTGGCCCAGTACTTC,CASSPNAVGRGLAQYF
TRBJ2-7,.,.,TRBV30,TGTGCCTGGAGTCCTGGGGGGTGGGAGCAGTACTTC,CAWSPGGWEQYF
TRBJ2-1,TRBD1,.,TRBV23-1,TGCGCCAGCAGTCAAAACAGGGACAGGGGTGACAATGAGCAGTTCTTC,CASSQNRDRGDNEQFF
TRBJ2-1,TRBD1,.,TRBV4-3,TGCGCCAGCAGCCAGGTCGCGACAGGGGGAGAGCAGTTCTTC,CASSQVATGGEQFF
TRBJ1-1,.,.,TRBV9,TGTGCCAGCAGCGAACAGGGTCTCGTTGTCACTGAAGCTTTCTTT,CASSEQGLVVTEAFF
TRBJ2-3,.,.,TRBV3-1/TRBV3-2,TGTGCCAGCAGCCAAGTGGGGAGGGGCGGGGGCCCAGATACGCAGTATTTT,CASSQVGRGGGPDTQYF
TRBJ1-5,TRBD1,.,TRBV2,TGTGCCAGCGGCCAGACAGGGTTAGGCAATCAGCCCCAGCATTTT,CASGQTGLGNQPQHF